This T cell receptor (beta chain) emerged from a study of blood T cell repertoires in COVID-19. Deletions cut 3 bases from V and 6 bases from J, with 9 bases between. The CDR3 contains 13 residues. The germline CDR1 and CDR2 sequences are KGHSH and LQKENI. The protocol was immunoSEQ multiplex PCR, while the TCRdb copy is restricted to in-frame clones and leaves out a portion. The data hold around 170,000 clones, with roughly 87% observed a single time. The source of this sequence is a man aged 18-30 years who had recovered from COVID-19. The source material was peripheral blood. The V and J genes are TRBV18 and TRBJ2-1; a weak D match, TRBD2 (5 bases). The CDR3 loop is CASSPGLANEQFF. CDR3 sequence (DNA): TGTGCCAGCTCACCCGGCCTAGCCAATGAGCAGTTCTTC.